The T cell receptor (beta chain) described here comes from a study of cytomegalovirus exposure and HLA in healthy donors. This CDR3 is 14 amino acids long. Trimming shortened V by 4 bases and J by 2 bases, and 11 bases separated the two germline ends. Germline CDR1 SGHAT, CDR2 FQNNGV. Study-wide results and caveats: Later on, a genetic analysis was performed. It linked a missense variant in DCLRE1C with V- and J-gene trimming of TCR beta.

Concerning this clone: Its specificity is not known.

PCR involved 60 Vbeta and 13 Jbeta primers. Profiling relied on immunoSEQ multiplex PCR, and the TCRdb table lists in-frame clones only, not all of them. The sample has 90,000 or so clones, about three quarters seen once. Input material: PBMCs. This receptor was taken from a female donor in good health and CMV-seronegative. The chain has TRBV11-2 and TRBJ1-1; D unclear. The CDR3 bases are TGTGCCAGCAGCTACGGCGGAAGTAACACTGAAGCTTTCTTT. As protein: CASSYGGSNTEAFF. Full variable domain (rest looked up from reference TRBV11-2 and TRBJ1-1): EAGVAQSPRYKIIEKRQSVAFWCNPISGHATLYWYQQILGQGPKLLIQFQNNGVVDDSQLPKDRFSAERLKGVDSTLKIQPAKLEDSAVYLCASSYGGSNTEAFFGQGTRLTVV.